This T cell receptor beta chain was sequenced in a study of blood T cells in healthy people across ages. In the case of this clonotype: At one of its ends the junction is not consistent with the germline gene, which may arise from a read error.

There are 13 residues in the CDR3. The total RNA that was extracted per sample amounted to at least 5 micrograms. Using a J-beta primer mix together with a sample-barcoded 5' primer, a second PCR was run for about 7 to 12 cycles. Tags on each cDNA molecule came from a template-switch adaptor with 12 random nucleotides. One entry per CDR3 protein results from TCRdb running MiXCR on the 5' RACE reads. Among about 1.4 million distinct CDR3 sequences, approximately 59% were seen once, and the ten largest hold under 8.5%. Source material: blood. The TCR was taken from a man younger than 35 in good health. The J gene is TRBJ2-3, the V gene TRBV12-3 or TRBV12-4; D unresolved. The CDR3 protein is CASSLGRADAQYF. The CDR3 DNA reads TGTGCCAGCAGTTTGGGCAGAGCAGATGCGCAATATTTT.